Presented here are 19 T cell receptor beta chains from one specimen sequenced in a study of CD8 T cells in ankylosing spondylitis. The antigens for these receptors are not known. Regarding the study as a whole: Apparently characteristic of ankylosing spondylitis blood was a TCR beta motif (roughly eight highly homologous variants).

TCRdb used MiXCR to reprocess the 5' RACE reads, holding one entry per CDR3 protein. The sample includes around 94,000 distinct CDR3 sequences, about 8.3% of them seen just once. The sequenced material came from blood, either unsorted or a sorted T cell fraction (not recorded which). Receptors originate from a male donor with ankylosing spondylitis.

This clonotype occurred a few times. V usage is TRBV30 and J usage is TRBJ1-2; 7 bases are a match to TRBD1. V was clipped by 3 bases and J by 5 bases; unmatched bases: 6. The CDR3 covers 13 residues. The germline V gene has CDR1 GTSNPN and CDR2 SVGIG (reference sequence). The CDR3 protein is CAWRPGQVYGYTF. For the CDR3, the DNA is TGTGCCTGGAGACCCGGACAGGTTTATGGCTACACCTTC.

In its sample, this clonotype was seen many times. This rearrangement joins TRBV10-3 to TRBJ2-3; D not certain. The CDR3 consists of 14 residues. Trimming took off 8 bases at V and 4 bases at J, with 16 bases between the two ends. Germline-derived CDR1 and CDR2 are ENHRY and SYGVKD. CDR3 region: CAILGGDDPDTQYF. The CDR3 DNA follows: TGTGCCATCTTAGGCGGAGACGACCCAGATACGCAGTATTTT.

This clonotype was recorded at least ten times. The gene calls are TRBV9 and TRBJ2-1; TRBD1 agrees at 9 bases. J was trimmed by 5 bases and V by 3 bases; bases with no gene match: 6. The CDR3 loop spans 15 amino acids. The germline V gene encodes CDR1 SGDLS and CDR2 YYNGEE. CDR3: CASSAGQGTDNEQFF. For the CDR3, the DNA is TGTGCCAGCAGCGCCGGACAGGGGACGGACAATGAGCAGTTCTTC.

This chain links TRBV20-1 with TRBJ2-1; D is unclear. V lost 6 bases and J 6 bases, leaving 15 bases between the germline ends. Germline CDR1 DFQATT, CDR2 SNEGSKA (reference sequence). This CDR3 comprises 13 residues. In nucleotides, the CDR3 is TGCAGTGCCCCCCCCCGAGGCAGCAATGAGCAGTTCTTC. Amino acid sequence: CSAPPRGSNEQFF.

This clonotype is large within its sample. CDR3: CASSWGHEQFF. CDR3 DNA sequence: TGTGCCAGCAGTTGGGGGCATGAGCAGTTCTTC. The chain employs TRBV12-3 or TRBV12-4 and TRBJ2-1; TRBD1 might be the D (6 bases). The V end lost 4 bases, the J end lost 8 bases, and 6 bases lay between the germline ends. CDR3 length: 11 amino acids.

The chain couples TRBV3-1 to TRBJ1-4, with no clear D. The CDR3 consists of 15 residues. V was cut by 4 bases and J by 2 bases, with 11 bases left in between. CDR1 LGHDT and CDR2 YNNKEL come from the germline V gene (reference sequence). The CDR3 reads CASSRDTPTNEKLFF. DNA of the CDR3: TGTGCCAGCAGCCGCGATACTCCCACTAATGAAAAACTGTTTTTT.

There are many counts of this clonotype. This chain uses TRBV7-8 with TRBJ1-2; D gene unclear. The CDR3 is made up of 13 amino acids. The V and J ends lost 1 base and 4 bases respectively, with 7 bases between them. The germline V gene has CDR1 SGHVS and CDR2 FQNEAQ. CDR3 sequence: CASSLVGAYGYTF. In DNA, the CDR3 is TGTGCCAGCAGCTTAGTTGGAGCCTATGGCTACACCTTC. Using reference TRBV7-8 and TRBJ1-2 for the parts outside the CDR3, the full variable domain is GAGVSQSPRYKVAKRGQDVALRCDPISGHVSLFWYQQALGQGPEFLTYFQNEAQLDKSGLPSDRFFAERPEGSVSTLKIQRTQQEDSAVYLCASSLVGAYGYTFGSGTRLTVV.

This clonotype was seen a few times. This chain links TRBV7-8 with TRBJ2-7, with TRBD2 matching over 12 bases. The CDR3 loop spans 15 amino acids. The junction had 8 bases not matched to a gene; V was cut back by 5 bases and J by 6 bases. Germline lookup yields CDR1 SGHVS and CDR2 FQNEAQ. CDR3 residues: CASSQTSGRTSEQYV. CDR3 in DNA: TGTGCCAGCAGCCAGACTAGCGGGAGAACTTCCGAGCAGTACGTC.

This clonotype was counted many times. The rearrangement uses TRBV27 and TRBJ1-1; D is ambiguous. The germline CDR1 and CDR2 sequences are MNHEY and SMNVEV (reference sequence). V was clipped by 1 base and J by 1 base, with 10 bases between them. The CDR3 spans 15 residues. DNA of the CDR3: TGTGCCAGCAGTTTATTGAACAGCCAGAACACTGAAGCTTTCTTT. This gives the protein CASSLLNSQNTEAFF.

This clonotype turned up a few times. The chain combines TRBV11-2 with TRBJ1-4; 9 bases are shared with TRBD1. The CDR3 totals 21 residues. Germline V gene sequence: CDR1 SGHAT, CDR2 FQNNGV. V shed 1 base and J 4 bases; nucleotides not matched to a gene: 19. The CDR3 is CASSLVLIWGQGSSINEKLFF. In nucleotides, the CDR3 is TGTGCCAGCAGCTTAGTTCTGATTTGGGGACAGGGATCCTCGATTAATGAAAAACTGTTTTTT.

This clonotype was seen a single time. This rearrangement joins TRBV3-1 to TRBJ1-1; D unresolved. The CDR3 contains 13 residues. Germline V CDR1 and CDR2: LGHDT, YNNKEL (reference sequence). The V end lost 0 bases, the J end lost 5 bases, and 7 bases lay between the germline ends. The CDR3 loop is CASSQDWRTEAFF. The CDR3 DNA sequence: TGTGCCAGCAGCCAAGATTGGAGGACTGAAGCTTTCTTT.

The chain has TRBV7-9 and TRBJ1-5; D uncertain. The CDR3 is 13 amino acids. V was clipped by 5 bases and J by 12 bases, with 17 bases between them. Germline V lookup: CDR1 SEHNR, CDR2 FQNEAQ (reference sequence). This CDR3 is CASSPTGPENQHF. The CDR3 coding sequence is TGTGCCAGCAGCCCGACTGGACCCGAAAACCAGCATTTT.

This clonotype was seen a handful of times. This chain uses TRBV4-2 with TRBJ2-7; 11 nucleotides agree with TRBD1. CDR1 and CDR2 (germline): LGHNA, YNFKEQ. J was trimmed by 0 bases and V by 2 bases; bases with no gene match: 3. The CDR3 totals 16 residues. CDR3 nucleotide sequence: TGTGCCAGCAGCCAAACCGGGACAGGGGGCTCCTACGAGCAGTACTTC. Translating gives CASSQTGTGGSYEQYF.

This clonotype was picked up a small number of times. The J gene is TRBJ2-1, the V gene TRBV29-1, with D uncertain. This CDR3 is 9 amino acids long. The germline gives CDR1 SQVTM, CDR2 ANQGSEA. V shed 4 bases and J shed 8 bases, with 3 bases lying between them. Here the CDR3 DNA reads TGCAGCGTTGGGCATGAGCAGTTCTTC. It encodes CSVGHEQFF.

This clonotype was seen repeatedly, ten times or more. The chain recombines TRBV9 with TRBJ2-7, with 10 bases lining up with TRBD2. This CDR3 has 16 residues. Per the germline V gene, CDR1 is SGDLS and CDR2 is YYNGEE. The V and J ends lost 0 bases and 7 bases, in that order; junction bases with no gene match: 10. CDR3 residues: CASSVELAGVSQEQYF. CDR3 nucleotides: TGTGCCAGCAGCGTAGAGCTAGCGGGAGTCTCTCAGGAGCAGTACTTC.

The chain's CDR3 is CASRAGASYEQYF. Here the CDR3 DNA reads TGTGCCAGCAGGGCGGGAGCTTCCTACGAGCAGTACTTC. V is TRBV28 and J is TRBJ2-7, with TRBD2 matching 7 bases. The CDR3 extends over 13 amino acids. V dropped 6 bases and J dropped 1; count of bases not matched to a gene: 3. Germline CDR1 is MDHEN and CDR2 is SYDVKM.

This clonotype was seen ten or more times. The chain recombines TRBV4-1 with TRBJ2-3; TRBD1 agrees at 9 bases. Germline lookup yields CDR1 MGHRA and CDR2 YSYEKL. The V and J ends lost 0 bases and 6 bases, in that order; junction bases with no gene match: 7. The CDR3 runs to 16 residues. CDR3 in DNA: TGCGCCAGCAGCCAAGATGTGGGACAGGGATCCGATACGCAGTATTTT. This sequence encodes CASSQDVGQGSDTQYF.

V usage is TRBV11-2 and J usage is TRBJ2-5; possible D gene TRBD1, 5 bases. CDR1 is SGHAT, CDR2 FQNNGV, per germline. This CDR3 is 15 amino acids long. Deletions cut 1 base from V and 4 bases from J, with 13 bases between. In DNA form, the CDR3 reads TGTGCCAGCAGCTTAGCAGGGAACGTGAGAGAGACCCAGTACTTC. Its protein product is CASSLAGNVRETQYF. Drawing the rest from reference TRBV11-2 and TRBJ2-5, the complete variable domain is EAGVAQSPRYKIIEKRQSVAFWCNPISGHATLYWYQQILGQGPKLLIQFQNNGVVDDSQLPKDRFSAERLKGVDSTLKIQPAKLEDSAVYLCASSLAGNVRETQYFGPGTRLLVL.

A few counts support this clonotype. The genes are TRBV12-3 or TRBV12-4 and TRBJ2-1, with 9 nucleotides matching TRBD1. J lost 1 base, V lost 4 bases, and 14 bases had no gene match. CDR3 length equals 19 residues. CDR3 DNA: TGTGCCAGCAGTTCCGTCCCGGGACAGGGACCCAATTCCTACAATGAGCAGTTCTTC. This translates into CASSSVPGQGPNSYNEQFF.